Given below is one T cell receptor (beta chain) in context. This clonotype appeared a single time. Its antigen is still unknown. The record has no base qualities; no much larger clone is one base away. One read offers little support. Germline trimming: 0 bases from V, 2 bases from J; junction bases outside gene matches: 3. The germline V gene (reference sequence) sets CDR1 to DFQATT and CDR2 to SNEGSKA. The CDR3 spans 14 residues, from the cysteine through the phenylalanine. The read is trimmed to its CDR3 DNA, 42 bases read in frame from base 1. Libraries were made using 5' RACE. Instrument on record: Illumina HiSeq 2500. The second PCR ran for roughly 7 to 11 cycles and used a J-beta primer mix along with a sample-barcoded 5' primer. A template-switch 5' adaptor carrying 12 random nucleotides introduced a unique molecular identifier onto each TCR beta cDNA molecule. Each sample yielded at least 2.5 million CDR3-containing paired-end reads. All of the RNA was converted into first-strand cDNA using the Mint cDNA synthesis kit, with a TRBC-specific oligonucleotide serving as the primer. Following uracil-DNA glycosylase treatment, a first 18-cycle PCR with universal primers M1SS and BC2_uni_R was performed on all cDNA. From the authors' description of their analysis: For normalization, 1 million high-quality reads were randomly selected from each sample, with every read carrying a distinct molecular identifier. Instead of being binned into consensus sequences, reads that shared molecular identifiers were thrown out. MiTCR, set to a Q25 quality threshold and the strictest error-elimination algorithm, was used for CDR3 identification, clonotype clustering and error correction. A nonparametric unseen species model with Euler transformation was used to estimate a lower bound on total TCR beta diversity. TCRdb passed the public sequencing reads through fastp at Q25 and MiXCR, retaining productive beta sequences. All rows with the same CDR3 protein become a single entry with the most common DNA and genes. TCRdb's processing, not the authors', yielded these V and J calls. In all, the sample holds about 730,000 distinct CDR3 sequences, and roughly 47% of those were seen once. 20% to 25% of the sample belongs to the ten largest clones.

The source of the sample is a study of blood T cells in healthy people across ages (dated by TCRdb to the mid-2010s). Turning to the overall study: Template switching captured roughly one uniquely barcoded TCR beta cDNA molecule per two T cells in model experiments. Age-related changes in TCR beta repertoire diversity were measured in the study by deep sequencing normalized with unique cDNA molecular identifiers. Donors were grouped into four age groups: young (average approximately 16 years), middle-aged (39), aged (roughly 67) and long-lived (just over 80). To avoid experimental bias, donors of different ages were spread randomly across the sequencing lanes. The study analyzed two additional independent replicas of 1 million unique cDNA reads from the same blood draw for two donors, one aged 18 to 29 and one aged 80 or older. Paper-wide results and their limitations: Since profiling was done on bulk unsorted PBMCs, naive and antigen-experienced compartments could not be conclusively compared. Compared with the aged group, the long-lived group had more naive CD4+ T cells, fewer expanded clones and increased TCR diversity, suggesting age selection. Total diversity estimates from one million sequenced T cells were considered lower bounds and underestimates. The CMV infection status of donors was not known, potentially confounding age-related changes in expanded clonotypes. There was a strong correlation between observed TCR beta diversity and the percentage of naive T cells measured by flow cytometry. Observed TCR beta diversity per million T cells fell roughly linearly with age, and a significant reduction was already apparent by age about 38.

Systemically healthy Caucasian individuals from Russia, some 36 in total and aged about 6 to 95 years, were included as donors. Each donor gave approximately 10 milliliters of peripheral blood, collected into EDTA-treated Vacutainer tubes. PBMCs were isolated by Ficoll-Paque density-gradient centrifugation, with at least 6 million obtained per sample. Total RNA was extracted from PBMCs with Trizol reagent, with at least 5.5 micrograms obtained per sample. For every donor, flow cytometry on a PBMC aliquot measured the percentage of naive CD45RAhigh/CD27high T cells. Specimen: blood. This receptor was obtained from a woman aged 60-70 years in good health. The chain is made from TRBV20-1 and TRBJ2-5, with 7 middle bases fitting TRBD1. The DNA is TGCAGTGCTAGAGACGGGACAGCACAAGAGACCCAGTACTTC. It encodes CSARDGTAQETQYF.